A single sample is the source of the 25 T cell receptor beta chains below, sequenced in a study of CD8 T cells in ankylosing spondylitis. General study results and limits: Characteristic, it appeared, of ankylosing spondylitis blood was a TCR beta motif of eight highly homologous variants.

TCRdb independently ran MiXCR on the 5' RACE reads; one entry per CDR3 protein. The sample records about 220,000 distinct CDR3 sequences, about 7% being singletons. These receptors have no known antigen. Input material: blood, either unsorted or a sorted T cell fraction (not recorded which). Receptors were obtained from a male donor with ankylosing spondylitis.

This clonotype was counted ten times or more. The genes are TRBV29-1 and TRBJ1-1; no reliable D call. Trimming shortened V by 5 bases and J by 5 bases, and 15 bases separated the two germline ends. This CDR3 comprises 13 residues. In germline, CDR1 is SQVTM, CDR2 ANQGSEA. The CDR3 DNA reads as TGCAGCGTTAACCCCCTAGGGAGGACTGAAGCTTTCTTT. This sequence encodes CSVNPLGRTEAFF.

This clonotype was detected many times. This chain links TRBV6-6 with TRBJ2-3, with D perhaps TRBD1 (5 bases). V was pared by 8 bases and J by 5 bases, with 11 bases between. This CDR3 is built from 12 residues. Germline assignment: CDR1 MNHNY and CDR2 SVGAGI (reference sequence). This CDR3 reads CASGNRRDTQYF. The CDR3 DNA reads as TGTGCCAGCGGGAACAGGAGAGATACGCAGTATTTT.

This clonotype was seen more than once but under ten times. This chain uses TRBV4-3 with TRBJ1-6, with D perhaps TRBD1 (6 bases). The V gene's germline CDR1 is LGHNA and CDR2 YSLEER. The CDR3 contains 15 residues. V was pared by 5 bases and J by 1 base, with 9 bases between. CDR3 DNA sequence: TGCGCCAGCAGCGAGGACAGATCCTATAATTCACCCCTCCACTTT. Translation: CASSEDRSYNSPLHF.

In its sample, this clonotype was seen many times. CDR3 in DNA: TGTGCCAGCTCCAGTAAAGGGAGTTCAACTGAAGCTTTCTTT. This sequence encodes CASSSKGSSTEAFF. The rearrangement links TRBV25-1 to TRBJ1-1, with D hard to call. The germline V gene encodes CDR1 MGHDK and CDR2 SYGVNS. Trimming left V 8 bases short and J 5 bases short, with 18 bases between. The CDR3 consists of 14 residues.

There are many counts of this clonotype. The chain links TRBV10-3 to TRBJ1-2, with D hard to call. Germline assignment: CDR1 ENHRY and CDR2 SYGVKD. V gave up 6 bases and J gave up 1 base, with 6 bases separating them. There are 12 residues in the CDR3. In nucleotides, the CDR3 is TGTGCCATCAGAGACAATAACTATGGCTACACCTTC. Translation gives CAIRDNNYGYTF.

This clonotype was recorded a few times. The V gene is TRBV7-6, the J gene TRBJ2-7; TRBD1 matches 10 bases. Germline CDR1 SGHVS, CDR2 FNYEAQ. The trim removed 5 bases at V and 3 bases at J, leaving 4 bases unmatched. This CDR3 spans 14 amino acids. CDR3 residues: CASSQGTGVYEQYF. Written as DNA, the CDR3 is TGTGCCAGCAGCCAGGGGACAGGGGTCTACGAGCAGTACTTC.

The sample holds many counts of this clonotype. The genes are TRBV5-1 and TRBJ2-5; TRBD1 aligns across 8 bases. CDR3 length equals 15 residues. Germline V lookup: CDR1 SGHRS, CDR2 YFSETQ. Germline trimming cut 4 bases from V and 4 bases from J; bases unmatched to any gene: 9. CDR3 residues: CASSRTGSSGETQYF. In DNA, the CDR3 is TGCGCCAGCAGCCGGACAGGGTCTTCTGGAGAGACCCAGTACTTC.

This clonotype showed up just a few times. The CDR3 coding sequence is TGTGCCAGCAGCCGCCGAATTCGGGCTGAGCAGTTCTTC. Protein product: CASSRRIRAEQFF. The chain couples TRBV5-6 to TRBJ2-1; D unclear. The CDR3 consists of 13 residues. Trimming pared 4 bases from V and 9 bases from J, leaving 14 bases between. Germline CDR1 reads SGHDT; CDR2 reads YYEEEE.

CDR3 amino acids: CASLGRDEQYF. In nucleotides, the CDR3 is TGTGCCAGCCTAGGGCGAGACGAGCAGTACTTC. The chain carries TRBV13 and TRBJ2-7; D is uncertain. This CDR3 is built from 11 residues. V shed 8 bases and J shed 5 bases, with 10 bases lying between them. The germline gives CDR1 PRHDT, CDR2 FYEKMQ (reference sequence).

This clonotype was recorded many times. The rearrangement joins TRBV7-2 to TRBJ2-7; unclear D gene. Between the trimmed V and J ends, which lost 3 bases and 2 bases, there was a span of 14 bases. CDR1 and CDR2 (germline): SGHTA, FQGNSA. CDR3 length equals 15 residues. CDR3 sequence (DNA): TGTGCCAGCAGCTTCGGACGCTTGGGCCCCTACGAGCAGTACTTC. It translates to CASSFGRLGPYEQYF.

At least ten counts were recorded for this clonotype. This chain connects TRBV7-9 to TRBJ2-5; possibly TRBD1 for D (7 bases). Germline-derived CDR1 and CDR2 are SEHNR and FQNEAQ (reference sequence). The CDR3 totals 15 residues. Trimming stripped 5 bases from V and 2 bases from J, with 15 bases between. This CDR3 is CASSGGGSKQETQYF. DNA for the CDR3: TGTGCCAGCAGCGGAGGGGGCAGCAAACAAGAGACCCAGTACTTC.

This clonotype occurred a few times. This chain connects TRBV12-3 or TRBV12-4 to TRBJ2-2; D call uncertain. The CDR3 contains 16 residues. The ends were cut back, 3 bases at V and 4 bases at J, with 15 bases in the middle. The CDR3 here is CASSFLRQPSTGELFF. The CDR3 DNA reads TGTGCCAGCAGTTTTCTTCGGCAGCCGAGCACCGGGGAGCTGTTTTTT.

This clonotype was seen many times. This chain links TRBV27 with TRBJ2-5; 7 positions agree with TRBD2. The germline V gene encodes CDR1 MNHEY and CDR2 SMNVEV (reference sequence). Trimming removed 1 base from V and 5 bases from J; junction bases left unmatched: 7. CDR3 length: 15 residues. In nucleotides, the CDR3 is TGTGCCAGCAGTTTATTGGGGGGGTTCATGGAGACCCAGTACTTC. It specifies CASSLLGGFMETQYF.

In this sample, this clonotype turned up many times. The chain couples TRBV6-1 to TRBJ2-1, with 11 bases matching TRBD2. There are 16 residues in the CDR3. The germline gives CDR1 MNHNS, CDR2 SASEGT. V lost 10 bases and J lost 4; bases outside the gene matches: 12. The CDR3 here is CAIKTTGTSGYNEQFF. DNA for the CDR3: TGTGCCATCAAAACCACCGGGACTAGCGGTTACAATGAGCAGTTCTTC.

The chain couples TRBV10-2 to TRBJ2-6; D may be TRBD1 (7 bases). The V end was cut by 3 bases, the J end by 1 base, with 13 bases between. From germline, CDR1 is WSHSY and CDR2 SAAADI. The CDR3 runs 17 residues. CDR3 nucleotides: TGCGCCAGCAGTGACGACAGGGCGGGGTCTGGGGCCAACGTCCTGACTTTC. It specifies CASSDDRAGSGANVLTF.

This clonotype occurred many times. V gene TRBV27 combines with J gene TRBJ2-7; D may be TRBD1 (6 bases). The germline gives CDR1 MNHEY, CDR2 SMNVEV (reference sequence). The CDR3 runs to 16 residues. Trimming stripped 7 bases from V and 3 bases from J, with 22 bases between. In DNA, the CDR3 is TGTGCCAGCACTAGTGTGGGGGCCGTAGGAATCTACGAGCAGTACTTC. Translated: CASTSVGAVGIYEQYF.

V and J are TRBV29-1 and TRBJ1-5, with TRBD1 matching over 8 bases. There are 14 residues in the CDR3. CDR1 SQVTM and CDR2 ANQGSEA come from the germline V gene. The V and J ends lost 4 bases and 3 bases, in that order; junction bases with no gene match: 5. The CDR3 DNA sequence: TGCAGCGTTGCGGCAGGGGGCGTCAATCAGCCCCAGCATTTT. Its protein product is CSVAAGGVNQPQHF.

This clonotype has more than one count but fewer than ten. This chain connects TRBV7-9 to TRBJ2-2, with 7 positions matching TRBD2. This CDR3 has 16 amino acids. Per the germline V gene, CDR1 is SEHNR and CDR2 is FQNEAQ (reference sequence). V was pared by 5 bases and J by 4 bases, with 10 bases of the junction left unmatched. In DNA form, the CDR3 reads TGTGCCAGCAGCGATAAGCGGGATAGAAGCACCGGGGAGCTGTTTTTT. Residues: CASSDKRDRSTGELFF.

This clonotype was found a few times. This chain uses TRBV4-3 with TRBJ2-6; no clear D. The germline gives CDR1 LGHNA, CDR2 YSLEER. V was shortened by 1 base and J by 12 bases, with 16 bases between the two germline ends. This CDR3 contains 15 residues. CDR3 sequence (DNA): TGCGCCAGCAGCCAAGGAAAGTTGGCCGGACCCGTCCTGACTTTC. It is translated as CASSQGKLAGPVLTF.

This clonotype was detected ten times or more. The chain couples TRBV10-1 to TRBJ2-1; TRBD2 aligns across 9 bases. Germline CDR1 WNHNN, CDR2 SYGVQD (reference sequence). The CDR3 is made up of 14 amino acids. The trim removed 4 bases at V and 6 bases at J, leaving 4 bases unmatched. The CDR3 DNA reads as TGCGCCAGCAGTGGTGGACTAGCGATCAATGAGCAGTTCTTC. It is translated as CASSGGLAINEQFF.

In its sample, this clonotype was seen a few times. CDR3 nucleotides: TGTGCCACCAGTCTGGGGACTGAAGCTTTCTTT. Protein sequence: CATSLGTEAFF. This rearrangement joins TRBV24-1 to TRBJ1-1; no reliable D call. Germline V CDR1 and CDR2: KGHDR, SFDVKD. The CDR3 covers 11 residues. The V end was cut by 6 bases, the J end by 5 bases, with 6 bases between.

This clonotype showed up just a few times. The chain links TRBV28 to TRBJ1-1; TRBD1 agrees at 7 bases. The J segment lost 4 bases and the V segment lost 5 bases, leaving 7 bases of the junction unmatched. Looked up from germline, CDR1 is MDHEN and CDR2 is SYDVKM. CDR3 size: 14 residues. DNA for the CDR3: TGTGCCAGCAGTAGCCGGACAGGTCCCACTGAAGCTTTCTTT. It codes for CASSSRTGPTEAFF.

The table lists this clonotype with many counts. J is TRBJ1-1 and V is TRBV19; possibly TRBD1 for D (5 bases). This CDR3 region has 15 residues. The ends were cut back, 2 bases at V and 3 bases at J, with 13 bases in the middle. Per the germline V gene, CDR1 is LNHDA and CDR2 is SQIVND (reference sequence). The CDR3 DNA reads TGTGCCAGTAGTATAAGGCCCAGGGTCGACACTGAAGCTTTCTTT. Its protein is CASSIRPRVDTEAFF.

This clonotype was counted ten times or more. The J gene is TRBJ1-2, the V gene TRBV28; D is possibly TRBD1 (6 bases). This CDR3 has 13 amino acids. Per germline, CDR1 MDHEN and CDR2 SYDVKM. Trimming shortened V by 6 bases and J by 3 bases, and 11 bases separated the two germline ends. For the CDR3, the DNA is TGTGCCAGCAGGACAGGAATGGACTATGGCTACACCTTC. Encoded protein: CASRTGMDYGYTF.

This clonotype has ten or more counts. The CDR3 DNA reads as TGTGCCAGCGACCAGACAGGGGGTCGGCGCGAGCAGTACTTC. Its protein product is CASDQTGGRREQYF. The rearrangement joins TRBV28 to TRBJ2-7, with 9 bases lining up with TRBD1. Germline-derived CDR1 and CDR2 are MDHEN and SYDVKM. The CDR3 contains 14 residues. The V and J ends lost 8 bases and 6 bases, in that order; junction bases with no gene match: 11.